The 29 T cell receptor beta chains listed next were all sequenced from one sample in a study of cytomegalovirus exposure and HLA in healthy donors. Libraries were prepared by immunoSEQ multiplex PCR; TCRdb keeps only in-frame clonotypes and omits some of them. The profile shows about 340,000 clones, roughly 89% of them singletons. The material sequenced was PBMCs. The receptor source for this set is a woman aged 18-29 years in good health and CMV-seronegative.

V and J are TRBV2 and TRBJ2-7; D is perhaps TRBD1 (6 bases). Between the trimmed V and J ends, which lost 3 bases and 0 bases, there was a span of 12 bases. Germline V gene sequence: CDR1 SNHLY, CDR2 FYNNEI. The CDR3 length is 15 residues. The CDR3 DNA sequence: TGTGCCAGCAGTGAGCGAGAGGACAGCTCCTACGAGCAGTACTTC. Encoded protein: CASSEREDSSYEQYF.

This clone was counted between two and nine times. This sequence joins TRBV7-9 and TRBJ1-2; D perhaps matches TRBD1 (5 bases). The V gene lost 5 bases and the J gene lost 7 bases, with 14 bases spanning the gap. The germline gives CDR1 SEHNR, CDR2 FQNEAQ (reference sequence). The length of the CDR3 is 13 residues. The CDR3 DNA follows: TGTGCCAGCAGCCGACTCGGGGGTAGTGGCTACACCTTC. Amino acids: CASSRLGGSGYTF.

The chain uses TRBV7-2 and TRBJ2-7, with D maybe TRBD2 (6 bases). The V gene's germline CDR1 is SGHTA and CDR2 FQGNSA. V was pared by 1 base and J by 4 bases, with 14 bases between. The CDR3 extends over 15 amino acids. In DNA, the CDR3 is TGTGCCAGCAGCTTAGAGGTTAGCGGACTTTACGAGCAGTACTTC. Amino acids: CASSLEVSGLYEQYF.

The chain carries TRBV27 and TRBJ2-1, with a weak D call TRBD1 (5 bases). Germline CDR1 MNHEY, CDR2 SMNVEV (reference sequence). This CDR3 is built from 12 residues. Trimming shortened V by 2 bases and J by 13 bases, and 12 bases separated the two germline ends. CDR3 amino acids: CASSLVGRVQFF. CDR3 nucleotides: TGTGCCAGCAGTTTAGTTGGCAGGGTTCAGTTCTTC.

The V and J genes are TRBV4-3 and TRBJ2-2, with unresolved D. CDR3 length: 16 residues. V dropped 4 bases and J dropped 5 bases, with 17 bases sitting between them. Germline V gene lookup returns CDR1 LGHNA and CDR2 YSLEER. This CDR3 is CASSPLNHDGTGELFF. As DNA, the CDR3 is TGCGCCAGCAGCCCACTAAATCATGACGGAACCGGGGAGCTGTTTTTT.

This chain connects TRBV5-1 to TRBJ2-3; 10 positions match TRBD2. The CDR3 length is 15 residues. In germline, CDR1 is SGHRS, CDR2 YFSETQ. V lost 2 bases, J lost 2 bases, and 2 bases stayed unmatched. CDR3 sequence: CASSFSGRATDTQYF. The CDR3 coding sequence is TGCGCCAGCAGCTTCAGCGGGAGGGCCACAGATACGCAGTATTTT.

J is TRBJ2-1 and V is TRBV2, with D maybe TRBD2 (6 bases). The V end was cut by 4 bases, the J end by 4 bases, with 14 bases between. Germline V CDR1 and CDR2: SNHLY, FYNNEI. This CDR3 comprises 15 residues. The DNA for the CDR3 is TGTGCCAGCAGTGCCCTAGTGGGGGGATACAATGAGCAGTTCTTC. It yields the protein CASSALVGGYNEQFF.

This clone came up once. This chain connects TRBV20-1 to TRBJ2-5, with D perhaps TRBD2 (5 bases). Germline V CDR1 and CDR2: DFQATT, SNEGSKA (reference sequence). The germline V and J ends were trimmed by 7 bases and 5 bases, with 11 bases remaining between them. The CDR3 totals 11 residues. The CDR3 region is CSGEMGETQYF. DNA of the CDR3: TGCAGTGGGGAGATGGGTGAGACCCAGTACTTC.

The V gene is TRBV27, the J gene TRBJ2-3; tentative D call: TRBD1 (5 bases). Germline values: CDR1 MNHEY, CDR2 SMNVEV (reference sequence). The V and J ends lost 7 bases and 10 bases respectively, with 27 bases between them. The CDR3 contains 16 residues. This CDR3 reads CASTAYDSSDWSAQYF. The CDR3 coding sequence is TGTGCCAGCACCGCTTACGACAGCTCCGACTGGAGTGCGCAGTATTTT.

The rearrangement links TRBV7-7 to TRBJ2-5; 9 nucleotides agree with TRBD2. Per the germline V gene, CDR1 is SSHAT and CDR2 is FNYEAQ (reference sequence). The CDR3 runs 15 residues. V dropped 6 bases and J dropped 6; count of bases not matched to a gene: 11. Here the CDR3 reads CASSTIAGEVQTQYF. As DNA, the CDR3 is TGTGCCAGCAGTACTATAGCGGGAGAGGTCCAGACCCAGTACTTC. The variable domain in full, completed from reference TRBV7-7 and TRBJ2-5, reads GAGVSQSPRYKVTKRGQDVTLRCDPISSHATLYWYQQALGQGPEFLTYFNYEAQPDKSGLPSDRFSAERPEGSISTLTIQRTEQRDSAMYRCASSTIAGEVQTQYFGPGTRLLVL.

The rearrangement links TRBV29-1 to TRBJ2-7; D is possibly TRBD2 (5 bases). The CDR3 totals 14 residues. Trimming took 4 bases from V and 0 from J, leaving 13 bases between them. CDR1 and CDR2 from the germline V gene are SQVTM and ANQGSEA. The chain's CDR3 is CSVVGSTSSYEQYF. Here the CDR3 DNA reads TGCAGCGTTGTAGGGAGTACGTCCTCCTACGAGCAGTACTTC.

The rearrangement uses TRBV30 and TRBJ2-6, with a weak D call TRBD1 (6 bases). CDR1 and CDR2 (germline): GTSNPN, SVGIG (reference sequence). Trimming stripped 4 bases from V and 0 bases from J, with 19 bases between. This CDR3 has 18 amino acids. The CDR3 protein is CAWTPTGTPFSGANVLTF. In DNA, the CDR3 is TGTGCCTGGACCCCAACGGGGACACCCTTCTCTGGGGCCAACGTCCTGACTTTC. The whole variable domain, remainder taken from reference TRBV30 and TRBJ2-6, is SQTIHQWPATLVQPVGSPLSLECTVEGTSNPNLYWYRQAAGRGLQLLFYSVGIGQISSEVPQNLSASRPQDRQFILSSKKLLLSDSGFYLCAWTPTGTPFSGANVLTFGAGSRLTVL.

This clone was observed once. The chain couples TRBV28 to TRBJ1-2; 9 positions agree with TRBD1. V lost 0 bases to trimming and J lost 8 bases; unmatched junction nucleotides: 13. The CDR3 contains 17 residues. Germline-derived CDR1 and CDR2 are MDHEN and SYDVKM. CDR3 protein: CASSLWGTGTVREGYTF. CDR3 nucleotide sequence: TGTGCCAGCAGTTTATGGGGGACAGGGACCGTCAGGGAAGGCTACACCTTC.

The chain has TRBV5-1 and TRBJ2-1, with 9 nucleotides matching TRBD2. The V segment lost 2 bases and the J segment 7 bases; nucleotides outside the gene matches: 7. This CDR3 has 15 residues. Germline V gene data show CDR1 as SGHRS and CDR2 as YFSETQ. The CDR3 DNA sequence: TGCGCCAGCAGCTTCTTAGCGGGAGAAGAAAATGAGCAGTTCTTC. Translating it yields CASSFLAGEENEQFF.

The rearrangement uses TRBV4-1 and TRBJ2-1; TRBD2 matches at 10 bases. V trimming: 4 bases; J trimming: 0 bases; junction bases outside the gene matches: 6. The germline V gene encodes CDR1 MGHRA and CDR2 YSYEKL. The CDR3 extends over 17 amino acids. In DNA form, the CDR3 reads TGCGCCAGCAGCCCTGGACTAGCGGATAGCTCCTACAATGAGCAGTTCTTC. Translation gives CASSPGLADSSYNEQFF.

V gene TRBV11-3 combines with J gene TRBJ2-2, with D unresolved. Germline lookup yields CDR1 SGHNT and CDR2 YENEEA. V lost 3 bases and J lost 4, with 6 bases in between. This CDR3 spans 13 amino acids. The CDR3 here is CASSLGATGELFF. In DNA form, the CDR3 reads TGTGCCAGCAGCTTGGGCGCCACCGGGGAGCTGTTTTTT.

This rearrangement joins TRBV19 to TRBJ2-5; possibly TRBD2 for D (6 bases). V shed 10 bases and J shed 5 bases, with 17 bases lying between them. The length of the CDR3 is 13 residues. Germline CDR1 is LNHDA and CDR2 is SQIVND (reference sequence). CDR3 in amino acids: CATATRLSETQYF. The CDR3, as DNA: TGTGCCACCGCGACTAGATTATCGGAGACCCAGTACTTC.

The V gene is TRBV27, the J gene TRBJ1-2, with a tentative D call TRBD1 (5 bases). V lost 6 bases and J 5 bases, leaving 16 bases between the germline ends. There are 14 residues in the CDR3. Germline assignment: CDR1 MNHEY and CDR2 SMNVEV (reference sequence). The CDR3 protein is CASRNPRGLYGYTF. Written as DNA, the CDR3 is TGTGCCAGCAGGAACCCCCGGGGGTTGTATGGCTACACCTTC.

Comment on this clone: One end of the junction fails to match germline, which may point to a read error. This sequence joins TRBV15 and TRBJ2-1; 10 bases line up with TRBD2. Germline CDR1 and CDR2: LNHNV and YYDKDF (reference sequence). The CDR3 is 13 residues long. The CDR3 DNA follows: TGTGCCACCAGCGGGCGAGCCGGGACTAGCGCGCTCTTC. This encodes CATSGRAGTSALF.

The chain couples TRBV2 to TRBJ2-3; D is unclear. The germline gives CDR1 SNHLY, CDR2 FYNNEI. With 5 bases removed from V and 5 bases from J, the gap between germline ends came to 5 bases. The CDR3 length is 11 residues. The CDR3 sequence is CASSFVDTQYF. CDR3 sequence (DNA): TGTGCCAGCAGTTTCGTAGATACGCAGTATTTT. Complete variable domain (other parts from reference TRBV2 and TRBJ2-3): EPEVTQTPSHQVTQMGQEVILRCVPISNHLYFYWYRQILGQKVEFLVSFYNNEISEKSEIFDDQFSVERPDGSNFTLKIRSTKLEDSAMYFCASSFVDTQYFGPGTRLTVL.

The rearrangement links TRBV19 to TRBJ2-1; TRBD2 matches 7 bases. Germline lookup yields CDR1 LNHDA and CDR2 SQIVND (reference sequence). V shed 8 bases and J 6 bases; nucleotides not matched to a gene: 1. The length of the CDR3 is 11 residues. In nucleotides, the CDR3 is TGTGCCAGTGGCGGGAGCAATGAGCAGTTCTTC. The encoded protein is CASGGSNEQFF.

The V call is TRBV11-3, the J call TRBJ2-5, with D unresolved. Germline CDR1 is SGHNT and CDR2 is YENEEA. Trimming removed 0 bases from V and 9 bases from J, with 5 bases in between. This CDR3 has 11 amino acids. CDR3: CASSLDKPQYF. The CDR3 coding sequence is TGTGCCAGCAGCTTAGATAAGCCCCAGTACTTC.

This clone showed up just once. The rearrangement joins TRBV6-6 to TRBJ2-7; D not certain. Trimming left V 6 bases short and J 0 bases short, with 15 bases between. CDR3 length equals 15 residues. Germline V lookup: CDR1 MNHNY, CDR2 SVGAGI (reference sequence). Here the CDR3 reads CASSETYPRSYEQYF. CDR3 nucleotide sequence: TGTGCCAGCAGCGAAACCTACCCTCGCTCCTACGAGCAGTACTTC.

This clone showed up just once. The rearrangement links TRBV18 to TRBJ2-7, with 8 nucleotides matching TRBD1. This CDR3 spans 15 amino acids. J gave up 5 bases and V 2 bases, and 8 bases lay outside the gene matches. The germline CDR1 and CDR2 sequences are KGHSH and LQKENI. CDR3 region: CASSPGGQGANEQYF. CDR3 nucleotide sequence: TGTGCCAGCTCACCAGGCGGACAGGGTGCCAACGAGCAGTACTTC.

The DNA of the CDR3 is TGTGCCAGCACCGGGATACAGGGGGCAAGAACCCAGTACTTC. It yields the protein CASTGIQGARTQYF. The chain employs TRBV28 and TRBJ2-5; 9 bases are shared with TRBD1. The CDR3 consists of 14 residues. The germline V gene encodes CDR1 MDHEN and CDR2 SYDVKM. The V segment lost 7 bases and the J segment 8 bases; nucleotides outside the gene matches: 11. Full variable domain (remainder filled in from reference TRBV28 and TRBJ2-5): DVKVTQSSRYLVKRTGEKVFLECVQDMDHENMFWYRQDPGLGLRLIYFSYDVKMKEKGDIPEGYSVSREKKERFSLILESASTNQTSMYLCASTGIQGARTQYFGPGTRLLVL.

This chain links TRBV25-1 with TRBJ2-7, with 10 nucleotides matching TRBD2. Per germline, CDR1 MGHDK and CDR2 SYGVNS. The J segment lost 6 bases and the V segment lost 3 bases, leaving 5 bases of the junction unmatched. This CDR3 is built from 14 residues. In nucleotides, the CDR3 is TGTGCCAGCAGTGACGGCCTAGCGGGAGCCGAGCAGTACTTC. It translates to CASSDGLAGAEQYF.

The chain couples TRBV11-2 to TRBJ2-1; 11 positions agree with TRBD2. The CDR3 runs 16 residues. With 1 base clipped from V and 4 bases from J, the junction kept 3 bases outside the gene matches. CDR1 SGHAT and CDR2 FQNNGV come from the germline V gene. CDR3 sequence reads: CASSLGGLAVYNEQFF. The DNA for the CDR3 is TGTGCCAGCAGCTTAGGGGGACTAGCGGTTTACAATGAGCAGTTCTTC.

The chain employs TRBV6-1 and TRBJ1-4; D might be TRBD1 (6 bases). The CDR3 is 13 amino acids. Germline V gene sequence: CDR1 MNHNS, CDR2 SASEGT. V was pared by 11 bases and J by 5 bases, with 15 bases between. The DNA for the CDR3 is TGTGCCGGAGGAGCTACAGGGAATGAAAAACTGTTTTTT. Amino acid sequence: CAGGATGNEKLFF.

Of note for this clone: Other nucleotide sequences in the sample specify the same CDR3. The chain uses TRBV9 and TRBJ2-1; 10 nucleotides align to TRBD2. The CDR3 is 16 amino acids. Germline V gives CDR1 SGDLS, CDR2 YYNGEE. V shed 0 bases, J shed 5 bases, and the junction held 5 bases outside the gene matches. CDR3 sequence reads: CASSVVSGLANNEQFF. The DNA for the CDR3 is TGTGCCAGCAGCGTAGTATCGGGACTAGCGAACAATGAGCAGTTCTTC.